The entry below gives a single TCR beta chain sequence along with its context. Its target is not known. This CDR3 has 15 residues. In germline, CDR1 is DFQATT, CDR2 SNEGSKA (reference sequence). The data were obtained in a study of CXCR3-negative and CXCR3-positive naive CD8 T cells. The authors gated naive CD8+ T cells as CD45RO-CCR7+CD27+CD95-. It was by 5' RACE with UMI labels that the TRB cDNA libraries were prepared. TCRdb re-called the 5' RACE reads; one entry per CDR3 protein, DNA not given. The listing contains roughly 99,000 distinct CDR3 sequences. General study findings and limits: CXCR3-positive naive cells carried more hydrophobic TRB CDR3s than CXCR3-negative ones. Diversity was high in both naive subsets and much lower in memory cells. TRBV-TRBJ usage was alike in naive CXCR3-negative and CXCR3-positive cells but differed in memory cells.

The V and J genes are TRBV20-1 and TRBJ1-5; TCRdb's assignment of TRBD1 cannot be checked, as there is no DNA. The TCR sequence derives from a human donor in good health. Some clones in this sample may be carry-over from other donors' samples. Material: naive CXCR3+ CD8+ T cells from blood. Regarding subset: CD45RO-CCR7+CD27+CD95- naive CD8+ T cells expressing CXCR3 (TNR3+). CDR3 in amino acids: CSARDGAGANQPQHF.